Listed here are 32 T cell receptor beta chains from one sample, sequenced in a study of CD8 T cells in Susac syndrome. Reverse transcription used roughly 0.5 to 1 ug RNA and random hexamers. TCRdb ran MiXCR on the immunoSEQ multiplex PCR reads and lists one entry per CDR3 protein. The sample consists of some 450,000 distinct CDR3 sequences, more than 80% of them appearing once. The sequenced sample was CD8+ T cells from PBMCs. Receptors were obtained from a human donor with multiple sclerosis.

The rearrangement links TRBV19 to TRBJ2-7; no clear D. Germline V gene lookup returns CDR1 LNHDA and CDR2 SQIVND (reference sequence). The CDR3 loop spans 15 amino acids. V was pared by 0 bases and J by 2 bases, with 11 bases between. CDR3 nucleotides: TGTGCCAGTAGTATAGACGGCAGCTCCACCTACGAGCAGTACTTC. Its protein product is CASSIDGSSTYEQYF.

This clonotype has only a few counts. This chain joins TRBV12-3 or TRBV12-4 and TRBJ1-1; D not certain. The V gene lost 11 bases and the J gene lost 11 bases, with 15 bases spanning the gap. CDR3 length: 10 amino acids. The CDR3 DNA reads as TGTGCCGGGAATCAGAGGGAGGCTTTCTTT. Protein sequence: CAGNQREAFF.

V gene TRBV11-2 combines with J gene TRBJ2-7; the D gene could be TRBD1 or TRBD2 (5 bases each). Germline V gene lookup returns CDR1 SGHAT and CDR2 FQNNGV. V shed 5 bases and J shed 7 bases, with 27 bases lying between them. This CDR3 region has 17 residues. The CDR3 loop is CASSQWDRDGSALEQYF. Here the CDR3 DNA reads TGTGCCAGCAGCCAGTGGGATCGGGACGGATCGGCCCTAGAGCAGTACTTC.

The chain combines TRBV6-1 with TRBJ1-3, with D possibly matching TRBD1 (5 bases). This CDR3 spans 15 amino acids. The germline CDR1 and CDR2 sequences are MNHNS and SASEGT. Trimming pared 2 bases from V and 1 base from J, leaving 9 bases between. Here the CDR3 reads CASSELGQSGNTIYF. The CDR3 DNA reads TGTGCCAGCAGTGAACTAGGACAATCTGGAAACACCATATATTTT.

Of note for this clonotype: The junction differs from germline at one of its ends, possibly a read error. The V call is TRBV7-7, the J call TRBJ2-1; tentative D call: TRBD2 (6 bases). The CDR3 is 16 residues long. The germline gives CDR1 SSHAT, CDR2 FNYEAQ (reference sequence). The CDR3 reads CASSPSSAGSYNEQFF. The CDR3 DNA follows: TGTGCTAGCAGCCCCTCTAGCGCCGGGTCCTACAATGAGCAGTTCTTC.

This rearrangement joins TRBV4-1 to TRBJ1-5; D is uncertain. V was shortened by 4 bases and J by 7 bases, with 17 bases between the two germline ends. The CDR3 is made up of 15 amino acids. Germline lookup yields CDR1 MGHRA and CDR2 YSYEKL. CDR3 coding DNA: TGCGCCAGCAGCCGATTCCCGGGTGAGGAACAGCCCCAGCATTTT. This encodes CASSRFPGEEQPQHF.

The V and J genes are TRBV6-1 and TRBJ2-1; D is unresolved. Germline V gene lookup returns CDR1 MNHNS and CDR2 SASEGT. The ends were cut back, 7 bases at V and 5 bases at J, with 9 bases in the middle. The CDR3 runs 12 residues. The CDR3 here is CASTAEDNEQFF. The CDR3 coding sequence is TGTGCCAGCACCGCCGAAGACAATGAGCAGTTCTTC.

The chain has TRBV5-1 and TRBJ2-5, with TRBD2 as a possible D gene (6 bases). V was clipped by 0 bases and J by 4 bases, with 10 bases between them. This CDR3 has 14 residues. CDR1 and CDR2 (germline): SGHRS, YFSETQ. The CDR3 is CASSLDASVETQYF. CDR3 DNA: TGCGCCAGCAGCTTGGACGCTAGCGTAGAGACCCAGTACTTC.

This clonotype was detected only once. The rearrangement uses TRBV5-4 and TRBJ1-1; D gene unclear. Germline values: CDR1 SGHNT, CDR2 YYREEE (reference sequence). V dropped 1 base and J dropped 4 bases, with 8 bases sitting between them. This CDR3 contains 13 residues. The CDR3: CASSLYLGTEAFF. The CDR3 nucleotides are TGTGCCAGCAGCTTGTACTTGGGCACTGAAGCTTTCTTT.

The CDR3 loop is CASSSTDSQETQYF. The DNA of the CDR3 is TGTGCCAGCAGTTCCACGGACAGTCAAGAGACCCAGTACTTC. The chain carries TRBV12-3 or TRBV12-4 and TRBJ2-5, with D maybe TRBD1 (6 bases). Trimming removed 4 bases from V and 2 bases from J, with 11 bases in between. CDR3 length: 14 residues.

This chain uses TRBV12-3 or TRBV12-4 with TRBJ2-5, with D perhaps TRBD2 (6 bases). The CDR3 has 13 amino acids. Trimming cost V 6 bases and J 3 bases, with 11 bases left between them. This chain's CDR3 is CASRGWGEETQYF. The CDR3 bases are TGTGCCAGCAGGGGATGGGGGGAAGAGACCCAGTACTTC.

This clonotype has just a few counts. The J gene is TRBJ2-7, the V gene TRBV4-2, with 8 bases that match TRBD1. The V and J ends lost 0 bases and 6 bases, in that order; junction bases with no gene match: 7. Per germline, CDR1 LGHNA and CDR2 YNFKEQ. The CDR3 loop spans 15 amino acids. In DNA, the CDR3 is TGTGCCAGCAGCCAAGAGCAGGGGGCTCTAGGCGAGCAGTACTTC. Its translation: CASSQEQGALGEQYF.

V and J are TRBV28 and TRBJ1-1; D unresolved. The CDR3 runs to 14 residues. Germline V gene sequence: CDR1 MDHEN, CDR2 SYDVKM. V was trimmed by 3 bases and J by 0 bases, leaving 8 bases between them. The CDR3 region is CASSLSRMNTEAFF. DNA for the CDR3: TGTGCCAGCAGTTTGTCAAGAATGAACACTGAAGCTTTCTTT.

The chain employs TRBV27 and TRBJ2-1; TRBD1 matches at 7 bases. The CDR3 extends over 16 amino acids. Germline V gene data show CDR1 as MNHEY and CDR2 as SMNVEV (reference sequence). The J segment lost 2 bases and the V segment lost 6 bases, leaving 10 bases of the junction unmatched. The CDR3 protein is CASSLPTGAAYNEQFF. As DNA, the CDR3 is TGTGCCAGCAGCCTCCCCACAGGGGCTGCCTACAATGAGCAGTTCTTC.

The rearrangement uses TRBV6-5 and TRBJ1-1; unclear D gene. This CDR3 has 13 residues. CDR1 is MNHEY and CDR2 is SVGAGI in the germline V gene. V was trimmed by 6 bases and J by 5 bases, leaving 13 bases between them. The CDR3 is CASSLTPGTEAFF. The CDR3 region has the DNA TGTGCCAGCAGCCTGACCCCGGGAACTGAAGCTTTCTTT.

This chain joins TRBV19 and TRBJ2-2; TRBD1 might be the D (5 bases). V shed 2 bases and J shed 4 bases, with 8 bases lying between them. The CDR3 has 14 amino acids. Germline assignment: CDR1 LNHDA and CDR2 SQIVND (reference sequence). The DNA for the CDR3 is TGTGCCAGTAGTATATGGGGCGTCACCGGGGAGCTGTTTTTT. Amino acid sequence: CASSIWGVTGELFF.

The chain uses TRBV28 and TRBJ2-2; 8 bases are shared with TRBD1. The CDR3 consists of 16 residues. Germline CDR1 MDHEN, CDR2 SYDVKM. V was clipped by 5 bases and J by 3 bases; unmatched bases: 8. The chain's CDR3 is CASSRRTGLDTGELFF. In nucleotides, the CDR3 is TGTGCCAGCAGTCGAAGGACAGGGCTCGACACCGGGGAGCTGTTTTTT.

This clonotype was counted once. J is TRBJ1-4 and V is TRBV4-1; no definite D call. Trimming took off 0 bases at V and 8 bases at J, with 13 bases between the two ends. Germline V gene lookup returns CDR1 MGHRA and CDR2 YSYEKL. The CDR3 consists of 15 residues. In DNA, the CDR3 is TGCGCCAGCAGCCAAGACGAACTAGCCGGCGAAAAACTGTTTTTT. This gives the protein CASSQDELAGEKLFF.

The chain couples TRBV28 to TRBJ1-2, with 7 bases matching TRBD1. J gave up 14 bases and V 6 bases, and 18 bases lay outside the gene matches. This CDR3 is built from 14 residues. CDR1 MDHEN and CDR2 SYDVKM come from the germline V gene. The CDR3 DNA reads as TGTGCCAGCAGGAACCGGGGACAGATGGTTTCGTGGACCTTC. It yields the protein CASRNRGQMVSWTF.

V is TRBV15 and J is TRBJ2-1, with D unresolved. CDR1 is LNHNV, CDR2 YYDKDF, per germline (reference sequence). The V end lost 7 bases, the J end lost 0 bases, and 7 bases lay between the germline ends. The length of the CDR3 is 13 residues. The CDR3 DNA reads TGTGCCACCAAGAGGAGCTCCTACAATGAGCAGTTCTTC. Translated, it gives CATKRSSYNEQFF.

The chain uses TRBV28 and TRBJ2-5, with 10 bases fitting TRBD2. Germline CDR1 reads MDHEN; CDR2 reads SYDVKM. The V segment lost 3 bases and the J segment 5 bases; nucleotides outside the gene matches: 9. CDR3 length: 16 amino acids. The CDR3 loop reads CASSLVGQAGGETQYF. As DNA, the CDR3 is TGTGCCAGCAGTTTGGTCGGACAAGCGGGAGGGGAGACCCAGTACTTC.

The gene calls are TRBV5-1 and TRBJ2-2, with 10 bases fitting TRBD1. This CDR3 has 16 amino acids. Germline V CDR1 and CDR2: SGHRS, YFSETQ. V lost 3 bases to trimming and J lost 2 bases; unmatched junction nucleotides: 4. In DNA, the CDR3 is TGCGCCAGCAGCTACGGGGACAGGGGAAACACCGGGGAGCTGTTTTTT. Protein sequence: CASSYGDRGNTGELFF.

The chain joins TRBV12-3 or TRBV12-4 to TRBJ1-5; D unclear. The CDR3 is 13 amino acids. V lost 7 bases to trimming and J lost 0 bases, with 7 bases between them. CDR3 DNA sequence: TGTGCCAGCAAGTACAGTAGCAATCAGCCCCAGCATTTT. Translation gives CASKYSSNQPQHF.

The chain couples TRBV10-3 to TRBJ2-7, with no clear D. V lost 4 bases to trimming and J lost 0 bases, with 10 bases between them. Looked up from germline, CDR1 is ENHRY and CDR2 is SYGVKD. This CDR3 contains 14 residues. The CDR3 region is CAISADMTSYEQYF. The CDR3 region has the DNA TGTGCCATCAGTGCCGACATGACCTCCTACGAGCAGTACTTC.

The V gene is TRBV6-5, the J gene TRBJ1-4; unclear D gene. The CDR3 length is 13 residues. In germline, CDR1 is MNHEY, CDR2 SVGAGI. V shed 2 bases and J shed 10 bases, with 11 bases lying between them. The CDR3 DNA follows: TGTGCCAGCAGTTACGCGGACTTGCCAAAACTGTTTTTT. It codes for CASSYADLPKLFF.

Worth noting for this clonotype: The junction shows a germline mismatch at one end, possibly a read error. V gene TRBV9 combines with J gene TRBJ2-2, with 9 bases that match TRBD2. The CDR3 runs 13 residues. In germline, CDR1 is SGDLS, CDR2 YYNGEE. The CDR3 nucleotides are TGTGACAGCAGCGTAGCGGGGGCCGGGGAGCTGTTTTTT. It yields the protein CDSSVAGAGELFF.

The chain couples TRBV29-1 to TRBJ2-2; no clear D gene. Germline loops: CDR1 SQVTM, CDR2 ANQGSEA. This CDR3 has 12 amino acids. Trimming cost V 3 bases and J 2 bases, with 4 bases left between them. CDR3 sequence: CSVDGNTGELFF. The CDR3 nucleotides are TGCAGCGTTGACGGCAACACCGGGGAGCTGTTTTTT.

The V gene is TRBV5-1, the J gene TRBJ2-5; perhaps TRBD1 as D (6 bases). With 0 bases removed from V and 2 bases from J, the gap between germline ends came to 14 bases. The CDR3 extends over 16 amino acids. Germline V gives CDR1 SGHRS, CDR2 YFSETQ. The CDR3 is CASSLADSLMQETQYF. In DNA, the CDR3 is TGCGCCAGCAGCTTGGCGGACAGTCTCATGCAAGAGACCCAGTACTTC.

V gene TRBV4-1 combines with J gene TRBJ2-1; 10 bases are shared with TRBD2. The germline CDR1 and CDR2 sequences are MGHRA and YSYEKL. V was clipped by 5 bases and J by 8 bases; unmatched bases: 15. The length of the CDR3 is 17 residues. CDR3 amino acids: CASSSSSASGRSDEQFF. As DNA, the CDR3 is TGCGCCAGCAGCTCCTCTTCCGCTAGCGGGAGATCCGATGAGCAGTTCTTC.

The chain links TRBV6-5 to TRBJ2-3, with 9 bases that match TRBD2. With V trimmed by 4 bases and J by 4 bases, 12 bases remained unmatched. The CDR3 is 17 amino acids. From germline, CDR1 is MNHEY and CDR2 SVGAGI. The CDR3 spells CASSSTGTSRVADTQYF. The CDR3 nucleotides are TGTGCCAGCAGTTCCACTGGGACTAGCCGAGTAGCAGATACGCAGTATTTT.

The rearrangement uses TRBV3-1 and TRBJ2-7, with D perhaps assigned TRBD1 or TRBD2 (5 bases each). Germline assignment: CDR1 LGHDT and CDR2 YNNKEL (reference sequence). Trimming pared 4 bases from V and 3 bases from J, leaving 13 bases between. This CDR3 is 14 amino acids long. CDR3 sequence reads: CASSRRDRYYEQYF. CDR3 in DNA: TGTGCCAGCAGCCGACGGGACCGCTACTACGAGCAGTACTTC.

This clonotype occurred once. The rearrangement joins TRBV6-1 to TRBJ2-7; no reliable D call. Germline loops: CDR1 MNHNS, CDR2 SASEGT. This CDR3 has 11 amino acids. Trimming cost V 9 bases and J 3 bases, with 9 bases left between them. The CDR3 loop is CASKTGYEQYF. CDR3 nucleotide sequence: TGTGCCAGTAAGACTGGCTACGAGCAGTACTTC.